This T cell receptor (beta chain) appears in the sequencing data of a study of T cells after yellow fever vaccination. Overall study: Preparing low-cell-number fractions relied on SMART-Seq v4 Ultra Low Input. Study-wide findings and caveats: Peaking faster, on day 5 versus 15, the secondary response was nonetheless weaker.

A 5'RACE template-switching step, the method used to make TCR cDNA, added a universal primer site and UMIs. From the 5' RACE reads, TCRdb called clonotypes with MiXCR, one entry per CDR3 protein. Of hundreds of thousands of distinct CDR3 sequences detected, 19% appear once; the ten largest clones hold around 15%. This clonotype has just a few counts. Its antigen is as yet unknown. The V gene end was trimmed by 2 bases and the J gene end by 2 bases; junction bases not matched to a gene: 5. Per the germline V gene, CDR1 is KGHSH and CDR2 is LQKENI. The CDR3 contains 15 residues. Sequences were derived from PBMCs, sampled 15 days after the yellow fever booster vaccination. The TCR sequence derives from a man aged 30 to 45 who received the YFV17D yellow fever vaccine. The chain carries TRBV18 and TRBJ2-7, with 8 nucleotides matching TRBD2. CDR3 in amino acids: CASSPLREVTYEQYF. DNA of the CDR3: TGTGCCAGCTCACCATTGCGGGAGGTCACCTACGAGCAGTACTTC.